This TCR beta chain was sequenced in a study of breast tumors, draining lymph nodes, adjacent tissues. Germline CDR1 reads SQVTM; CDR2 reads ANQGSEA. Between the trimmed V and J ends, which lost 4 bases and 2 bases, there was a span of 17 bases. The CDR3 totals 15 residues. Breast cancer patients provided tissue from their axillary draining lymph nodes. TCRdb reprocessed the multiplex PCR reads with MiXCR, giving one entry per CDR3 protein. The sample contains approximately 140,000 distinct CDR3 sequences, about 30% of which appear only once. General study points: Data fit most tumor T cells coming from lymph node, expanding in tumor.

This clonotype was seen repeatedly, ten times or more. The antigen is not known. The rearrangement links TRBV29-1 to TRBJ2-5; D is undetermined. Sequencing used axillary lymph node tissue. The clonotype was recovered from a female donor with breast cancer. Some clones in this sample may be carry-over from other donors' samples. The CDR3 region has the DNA TGCAGCGTTGCCTTTGGGGTCGCAGCTCAAGAGACCCAGTACTTC. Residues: CSVAFGVAAQETQYF.